Listed here is a single T cell receptor beta chain. The antigen is undetermined. Sequencing was performed with immunoSEQ multiplex PCR; in TCRdb, only in-frame clones are kept and a portion is missing. The sample shows some 1 million clones, around 76% of them seen only once. Partitioning of CD4+ cells yielded a CD45RA+ naive subset and a CD45RA-negative memory subset. V gave up 7 bases and J gave up 1 base, with 13 bases separating them. Germline CDR1 and CDR2: GTSNPN and SVGIG (reference sequence). This CDR3 is 14 amino acids long. This entry is derived from a study of shared clonotypes between healthy human individuals. Study results and limitations: Sequencing depth was predicted to influence how clonotypes are shared among donors.

The chain has TRBV30 and TRBJ2-2; no definite D call. This TCR was sampled from a man in his late teens or twenties in good health. Sample: memory CD4+ T cells sorted from blood. Subset meaning: CD45RA-negative fraction. DNA for the CDR3: TGTGCCTTTACGCTTCCGGGGAACACCGGGGAGCTGTTTTTT. Its translation: CAFTLPGNTGELFF.